The next 2 T cell receptor beta chains were all read from a single sample in a study of T cells after yellow fever vaccination. Each CDR3 protein is one row after TCRdb ran MiXCR on the 5' RACE reads. The table has 600,000 to 750,000 distinct CDR3 sequences, around 12% seen once. The source was PBMCs, collected on the day of the yellow fever booster vaccination. The receptors originated from a man aged 25 to 40 who received the YFV17D yellow fever vaccine.

The chain carries TRBV5-5 and TRBJ2-1, with D tentatively TRBD2 (5 bases). The CDR3 runs to 15 residues. In germline, CDR1 is SGHKS, CDR2 YYEKEE (reference sequence). V was shortened by 0 bases and J by 4 bases, with 11 bases between the two germline ends. The CDR3 sequence is CASSLGPDSYNEQFF. The DNA of the CDR3 is TGTGCCAGCAGCTTGGGTCCGGACTCGTACAATGAGCAGTTCTTC.

This chain uses TRBV19 with TRBJ1-2; 7 bases match TRBD1. Germline CDR1 is LNHDA and CDR2 is SQIVND (reference sequence). This CDR3 has 14 residues. Trimming at V came to 4 bases and at J to 6 bases, leaving 8 bases not matched to a gene. CDR3 in DNA: TGTGCCAGTAGTAAACACCGGACAGGAGATGGCTACACCTTC. Translation: CASSKHRTGDGYTF. Using reference TRBV19 and TRBJ1-2 for the parts outside the CDR3, the full variable domain is DGGITQSPKYLFRKEGQNVTLSCEQNLNHDAMYWYRQDPGQGLRLIYYSQIVNDFQKGDIAEGYSVSREKKESFPLTVTSAQKNPTAFYLCASSKHRTGDGYTFGSGTRLTVV.